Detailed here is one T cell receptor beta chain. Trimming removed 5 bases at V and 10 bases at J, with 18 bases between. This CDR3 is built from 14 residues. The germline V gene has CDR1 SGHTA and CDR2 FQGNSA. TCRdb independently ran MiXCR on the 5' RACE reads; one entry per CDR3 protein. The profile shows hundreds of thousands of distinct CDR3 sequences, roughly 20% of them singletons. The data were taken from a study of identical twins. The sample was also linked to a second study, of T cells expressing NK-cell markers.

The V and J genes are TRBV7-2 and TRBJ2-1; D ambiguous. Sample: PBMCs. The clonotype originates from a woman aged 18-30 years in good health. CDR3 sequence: CASSHNFRAGEQFF. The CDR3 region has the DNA TGTGCCAGCAGCCACAACTTTCGCGCAGGCGAGCAGTTCTTC.